One sample yielded the 19 T cell receptor beta chains listed below, sequenced in a study of response to subunit inactivated influenza vaccine. One entry per CDR3 protein results from TCRdb running MiXCR on the RT-PCR reads. The table includes fewer than 750,000 distinct CDR3 sequences, about 14% detected once. Sequenced material: PBMCs from blood, taken about 13 days after vaccination. The receptors were sampled from a man between 50 and 59 years old who received an inactivated influenza vaccine.

The V and J genes are TRBV28 and TRBJ2-4; D is unresolved. CDR1 and CDR2 (germline): MDHEN, SYDVKM. The CDR3 spans 14 residues. V lost 8 bases, J lost 4 bases, and 15 bases lay in between. The CDR3 sequence: CASCRWAEKNIQYF. CDR3 nucleotides: TGTGCCAGCTGCCGCTGGGCGGAGAAAAACATTCAGTACTTC.

This clonotype has more than one count but fewer than ten. This sequence joins TRBV7-9 and TRBJ2-5; 10 bases are shared with TRBD1. The germline gives CDR1 SEHNR, CDR2 FQNEAQ (reference sequence). The CDR3 has 16 amino acids. The junction had 10 bases not matched to a gene; V was cut back by 5 bases and J by 4 bases. The CDR3, as DNA: TGTGCCAGCAGCGAAAGGACAGGGGGTACACGAGAGACCCAGTACTTC. It specifies CASSERTGGTRETQYF.

The V call is TRBV5-1, the J call TRBJ1-6; TRBD1 matches at 8 bases. V gave up 4 bases and J gave up 2 bases; unmatched junction bases: 5. The CDR3 runs 16 residues. The germline gives CDR1 SGHRS, CDR2 YFSETQ. In nucleotides, the CDR3 is TGCGCCAGCAGCCGGGGACAGGAAACCTATAATTCACCCCTCCACTTT. Amino acids: CASSRGQETYNSPLHF.

At least ten counts were recorded for this clonotype. The V and J genes are TRBV6-5 and TRBJ2-1; tentative D call: TRBD2 (6 bases). The CDR3 runs 14 residues. Germline V gene lookup returns CDR1 MNHEY and CDR2 SVGAGI. Trimming took off 4 bases at V and 1 base at J, with 8 bases between the two ends. CDR3 protein: CASSSSASYNEQFF. The CDR3 DNA follows: TGTGCCAGCAGTTCTAGCGCATCCTACAATGAGCAGTTCTTC.

The chain combines TRBV5-1 with TRBJ2-5; D remains ambiguous. The V end was cut by 4 bases, the J end by 4 bases, with 11 bases between. The CDR3 covers 13 residues. CDR1 and CDR2 from the germline V gene are SGHRS and YFSETQ. CDR3 loop: CASSISVGETQYF. The CDR3 region has the DNA TGCGCCAGCAGCATCTCGGTAGGAGAGACCCAGTACTTC.

The rearrangement links TRBV7-3 to TRBJ2-2, with 9 bases fitting TRBD1. The CDR3 runs 15 residues. CDR1 SGHTA and CDR2 FQGTGA come from the germline V gene. J was trimmed by 6 bases and V by 5 bases; bases with no gene match: 7. CDR3 protein: CASSRTGVGAGELFF. In DNA, the CDR3 is TGTGCCAGCAGCCGGACAGGGGTCGGGGCCGGGGAGCTGTTTTTT.

J is TRBJ2-1 and V is TRBV7-9; D unresolved. V lost 2 bases, J lost 5 bases, and 10 bases lay in between. The CDR3 spans 14 residues. Germline CDR1 and CDR2: SEHNR and FQNEAQ (reference sequence). DNA of the CDR3: TGTGCCAGCAGCTTATTGGATGGAGACAATGAGCAGTTCTTC. Protein product: CASSLLDGDNEQFF. Full variable domain (rest looked up from reference TRBV7-9 and TRBJ2-1): DTGVSQNPRHKITKRGQNVTFRCDPISEHNRLYWYRQTLGQGPEFLTYFQNEAQLEKSRLLSDRFSAERPKGSFSTLEIQRTEQGDSAMYLCASSLLDGDNEQFFGPGTRLTVL.

The chain recombines TRBV27 with TRBJ1-1; 8 bases map to TRBD1. Unmatched junction bases numbered 7, after V lost 6 bases and J lost 4 bases. The CDR3 covers 14 residues. Germline V gives CDR1 MNHEY, CDR2 SMNVEV (reference sequence). The CDR3 here is CASRATGVGTEAFF. Here the CDR3 DNA reads TGTGCCAGCAGGGCGACAGGGGTCGGCACTGAAGCTTTCTTT.

The chain joins TRBV28 to TRBJ2-6; D ambiguous. V gave up 6 bases and J gave up 0 bases, with 6 bases separating them. The CDR3 is 14 amino acids. CDR1 and CDR2 (germline): MDHEN, SYDVKM. CDR3 in amino acids: CASRRTSGANVLTF. CDR3 in DNA: TGTGCCAGCAGACGCACCTCTGGGGCCAACGTCCTGACTTTC.

This rearrangement joins TRBV20-1 to TRBJ2-6, with D possibly TRBD2 on 5 matching bases. The CDR3 sequence is 14 residues long. V was pared by 3 bases and J by 2 bases, with 8 bases between. The germline V gene has CDR1 DFQATT and CDR2 SNEGSKA (reference sequence). The CDR3 loop is CSASRRAGANVLTF. The CDR3, as DNA: TGCAGTGCTAGCAGGCGGGCTGGGGCCAACGTCCTGACTTTC.

This clonotype was found many times. The rearrangement joins TRBV20-1 to TRBJ1-2; possible D gene TRBD1, 6 bases. Germline V gives CDR1 DFQATT, CDR2 SNEGSKA (reference sequence). Trimming took off 1 base at V and 7 bases at J, with 13 bases between the two ends. The CDR3 has 13 amino acids. The CDR3 region is CSARGQGLAGYTF. CDR3 in DNA: TGCAGTGCTAGAGGGCAGGGGTTGGCTGGCTACACCTTC.

The chain uses TRBV15 and TRBJ2-5; D possibly uses TRBD1 or TRBD2 (5 bases each). V was clipped by 3 bases and J by 4 bases, with 21 bases between them. The CDR3 loop spans 17 amino acids. Per the germline V gene, CDR1 is LNHNV and CDR2 is YYDKDF (reference sequence). This chain's CDR3 is CATSSRFLPGRLETQYF. The CDR3 DNA follows: TGTGCCACCAGCAGCCGATTCCTACCGGGACGGCTAGAGACCCAGTACTTC.

In its sample, this clonotype was seen a few times. The rearrangement links TRBV9 to TRBJ2-1; D not resolved. The CDR3 contains 14 residues. Trimming left V 3 bases short and J 1 base short, with 8 bases between. Looked up from germline, CDR1 is SGDLS and CDR2 is YYNGEE. The CDR3 spells CASSATSSYNEQFF. CDR3 in DNA: TGTGCCAGCAGCGCCACAAGTTCCTACAATGAGCAGTTCTTC.

V is TRBV30 and J is TRBJ1-2; possibly TRBD1 for D (6 bases). This CDR3 has 17 residues. Trimming removed 2 bases at V and 7 bases at J, with 26 bases between. CDR1 GTSNPN and CDR2 SVGIG come from the germline V gene (reference sequence). CDR3 coding DNA: TGTGCCTGGAGTCTCCCGGGAGTCTTCAGGGGATTCCGTGGCTACACCTTC. This gives the protein CAWSLPGVFRGFRGYTF.

CDR3 loop: CASSKYSNYEQYF. The CDR3 coding sequence is TGTGCCAGCAGTAAGTACAGCAACTACGAGCAGTACTTC. The chain has TRBV6-2 or TRBV6-3 and TRBJ2-7; no firm D call. The CDR3 runs 13 residues. Per germline, CDR1 MNHEY and CDR2 SVGEGT. Trimming stripped 5 bases from V and 3 bases from J, with 11 bases between.

This clonotype came up a few times. J is TRBJ2-5 and V is TRBV20-1; perhaps D is TRBD1 or TRBD2 (5 bases each). This CDR3 has 14 amino acids. Germline V lookup: CDR1 DFQATT, CDR2 SNEGSKA (reference sequence). Trimming shortened V by 2 bases and J by 2 bases, and 12 bases separated the two germline ends. For the CDR3, the DNA is TGCAGTGCTAGAAGGGACCCACTACAAGAGACCCAGTACTTC. As protein: CSARRDPLQETQYF.

The rearrangement joins TRBV12-3 or TRBV12-4 to TRBJ1-3; D unresolved. V was cut by 6 bases and J by 2 bases, with 11 bases left in between. There are 14 residues in the CDR3. CDR3 sequence (DNA): TGTGCCAGCAGGGAAGGGAACGCTGGAAACACCATATATTTT. This gives the protein CASREGNAGNTIYF.

To note about this clonotype: The junction shows a germline mismatch at one end, possibly a read error. Written as DNA, the CDR3 is TGCGCCAGAAGCTTGCCCCCGGGACTAGCGCTATCGAACACCGGGGAGCTGTTTTTT. Translation: CARSLPPGLALSNTGELFF. The rearrangement links TRBV5-1 to TRBJ2-2; 10 nucleotides match TRBD2. The length of the CDR3 is 19 residues. Germline V gene lookup returns CDR1 SGHRS and CDR2 YFSETQ.

This clonotype was counted only a few times. The rearrangement links TRBV5-5 to TRBJ2-2; D unresolved. Germline V lookup: CDR1 SGHKS, CDR2 YYEKEE (reference sequence). The CDR3 totals 14 residues. V dropped 0 bases and J dropped 7 bases, with 10 bases sitting between them. CDR3 region: CASSLGRFGGELFF. CDR3 in DNA: TGTGCCAGCAGCTTGGGAAGGTTCGGCGGGGAGCTGTTTTTT.